This is a list of T cell receptor beta chains from one sample in a study of CD8 T cells in ankylosing spondylitis. Each CDR3 protein gets one entry after TCRdb re-called the 5' RACE reads with MiXCR. The data contain under 150,000 distinct CDR3 sequences, roughly 9% of them seen just once; the ten biggest clones take up about 3.6%. The sequenced material came from blood, either unsorted or a sorted T cell fraction (not recorded which). The receptors stem from a male donor with ankylosing spondylitis or in good health (not recorded which). Both conserved end residues are part of each CDR3. The D gene is left open where the match is weak. Clone sizes are given selectively: once, few, many, or a class where the clone is expanded.

D	V	size	J	DNA	CDR3
TRBD1	TRBV28	many	TRBJ1-5	TGTGCCAGCAGTTTAAGGGGGCCGGGCAATCAGCCCCAGCATTTT	CASSLRGPGNQPQHF
TRBD1	TRBV4-2	NA	TRBJ1-2	TGTGCCAGCAGTGTTCGACAGGGGTCATCTAACTATGGCTACACCTTC	CASSVRQGSSNYGYTF
NA	TRBV29-1	many	TRBJ2-2	TGCAGCGTTGAGCAGGCGACGAACACCGGGGAGCTGTTTTTT	CSVEQATNTGELFF
TRBD2	TRBV20-1	many	TRBJ2-1	TGCAGTGCCCTCCAGGCGGGAGCGGGAACCAATGAGCAGTTCTTC	CSALQAGAGTNEQFF
NA	TRBV12-3/TRBV12-4	many	TRBJ2-7	TGTGCCAGCAGCATCTCCTACGAGCAGTACTTC	CASSISYEQYF
NA	TRBV10-3	NA	TRBJ1-1	TGTGCCATCAGTGATCGGCAATCGTCTGCAGCTTTCTTT	CAISDRQSSAAFF
TRBD2	TRBV20-1	few	TRBJ2-3	TGCAGTACGACCCTAGCGGGAGTTTCAGATACGCAGTATTTT	CSTTLAGVSDTQYF
NA	TRBV7-2	many	TRBJ2-3	TGTGCCAGCAGCTTGGACACAGATACGCAGTATTTT	CASSLDTDTQYF
NA	TRBV29-1	few	TRBJ2-7	TGCAGCGTTGGGCAGGCCTACGAGCAGTACTTC	CSVGQAYEQYF
NA	TRBV6-2/TRBV6-3	NA	TRBJ2-7	TGTGCCAGCAGACAGACACAGGCCTACGAGCAGTACTTC	CASRQTQAYEQYF
TRBD2	TRBV18	few	TRBJ2-1	TGTGCCAGCTCACCACCGGCCAGCGGGGATTCTGAGCAGTTCTTC	CASSPPASGDSEQFF
TRBD2	TRBV24-1	once	TRBJ2-3	TGTGCCACCAGTGATCCACCCCTAAGCGGGAGACCCCCAGATACGCAGTATTTT	CATSDPPLSGRPPDTQYF
NA	TRBV20-1	NA	TRBJ2-5	TGCAGTGCTAGAGATCCAAGCGGGCTCCAAGAGACCCAGTACTTC	CSARDPSGLQETQYF
TRBD1	TRBV6-1	NA	TRBJ1-2	TGTGCCAGCAGTCCAGCCGGGACAGGGAGTTCGATTTATGGCTACACCTTC	CASSPAGTGSSIYGYTF
NA	TRBV2	many	TRBJ2-5	TGTGCCAGCAGTGAATCCCTACCCCAAGAGACCCAGTACTTC	CASSESLPQETQYF
TRBD1	TRBV19	NA	TRBJ2-5	TGTGCCAGTAGTATAGAAGGGGGCCCCCAAGAGACCCAGTACTTC	CASSIEGGPQETQYF
NA	TRBV2	NA	TRBJ1-2	TGTGCCAGCATTATGGGGAGGCTCGGCTATGGCTACACCTTC	CASIMGRLGYGYTF
NA	TRBV28	many	TRBJ1-2	TGTGCCAGCAGTTTAGGGGGTCCTGGACACTACACCTTC	CASSLGGPGHYTF
NA	TRBV7-9	many	TRBJ2-7	TGTGCCAGCAGCTTATATCCAGACTACGAGCAGTACTTC	CASSLYPDYEQYF
NA	TRBV28	many	TRBJ1-2	TGTGCCAGCACCAGTAGAAACTATGGCTACACCTTC	CASTSRNYGYTF
TRBD1	TRBV18	NA	TRBJ2-2	TGTGCCAGCCCAACGGGACAGGCGAACACCGGGGAGCTGTTTTTT	CASPTGQANTGELFF
TRBD1	TRBV28	NA	TRBJ2-1	TGTGCCAGCAGGACGACAGGGAGCTCCTACAATGAGCAGTTCTTC	CASRTTGSSYNEQFF
NA	TRBV20-1	many	TRBJ1-1	TGCAGTGCCCAGACAGATTTCTTCGAAGCTTTCTTT	CSAQTDFFEAFF
TRBD1	TRBV10-3	many	TRBJ1-2	TGTGCCATCAGTGGCCCGGGACAGGGGGCCCATGGCTACACCTTC	CAISGPGQGAHGYTF
TRBD1	TRBV3-1	few	TRBJ2-5	TGTGCCAGCAGCCAAGGGGACAGGGCGCCGGAGACCCAGTACTTC	CASSQGDRAPETQYF
NA	TRBV7-9	many	TRBJ2-7	TGTGCCAGCACCCCAGCGGATAGTGCCTACGAGCAGTACTTC	CASTPADSAYEQYF
NA	TRBV4-1	many	TRBJ2-3	TGCGCCAGCAGCCAAGTCCCGGGACCGAACACAGATACGCAGTATTTT	CASSQVPGPNTDTQYF
NA	TRBV29-1	many	TRBJ1-1	TGCAGTCACCGTGGGGGCGGGACTGAAGCTTTCTTT	CSHRGGGTEAFF
TRBD1	TRBV20-1	many	TRBJ2-3	TGCAGTGCTGAAGGGACAGTCATGCAGTATTTT	CSAEGTVMQYF
NA	TRBV9	many	TRBJ1-2	TGTGCCAGCAGCGTAGGGAGAGGGAACTATGGCTACACCTTC	CASSVGRGNYGYTF
TRBD2	TRBV5-4	NA	TRBJ2-2	TGTGCCAGCAGCTTGTTTAGCGGGGGAAACACCGGGGAGCTGTTTTTT	CASSLFSGGNTGELFF
TRBD2	TRBV29-1	few	TRBJ2-1	TGCAGCGTTGGGGGCGCGGGACTAGCGGGCACCTACAATGAGCAGTTCTTC	CSVGGAGLAGTYNEQFF
TRBD2	TRBV5-5	many	TRBJ2-1	TGTGCCAGCAGCCTGCGGGAGTTGGGCAATGAGCAGTTCTTC	CASSLRELGNEQFF
NA	TRBV5-1	few	TRBJ2-1	TGCGCCAGCAGCGGGTCGGGGTACAATGAGCAGTTCTTC	CASSGSGYNEQFF
NA	TRBV4-3	many	TRBJ2-6	TGCGCCAGCAGCCAAGAAATGCAGACCTCTGGGGCCAACGTCCTGACTTTC	CASSQEMQTSGANVLTF
NA	TRBV29-1	many	TRBJ2-1	TGCAGCGCCCGGGGATATGAGCAGTTCTTC	CSARGYEQFF
NA	TRBV20-1	NA	TRBJ2-7	TGCAGTGCTCTTCCGATAGCCTACGAGCAGTACTTC	CSALPIAYEQYF
NA	TRBV20-1	many	TRBJ2-7	TGCAGTGCACGGGGTTCCTACGAGCAGTACTTC	CSARGSYEQYF
TRBD2	TRBV6-2/TRBV6-3	NA	TRBJ2-1	TGTGCCAGCAGCTTAAACCCGGGACTAGCGGGAGAGAATGAGCAGTTCTTC	CASSLNPGLAGENEQFF
TRBD2	TRBV5-1	many	TRBJ2-7	TGCGCCAGCAGCCCCTCCACTACTAGCGGGAGAATGGTGGCCTACGAGCAGTACTTC	CASSPSTTSGRMVAYEQYF
NA	TRBV6-5	many	TRBJ2-6	TGTGCCAGCAGTTGGAGGGGGTCTGGGGCCAACGTCCTGACTTTC	CASSWRGSGANVLTF